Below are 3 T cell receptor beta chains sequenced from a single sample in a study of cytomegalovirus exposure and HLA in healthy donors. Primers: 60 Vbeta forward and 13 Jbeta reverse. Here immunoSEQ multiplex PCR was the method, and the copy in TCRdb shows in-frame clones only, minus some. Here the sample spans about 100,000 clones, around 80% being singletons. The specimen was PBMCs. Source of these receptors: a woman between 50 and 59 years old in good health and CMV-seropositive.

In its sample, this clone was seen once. DNA of the CDR3: TGTGCCTGGAGTCGGGTACCTAGCGGCTCCTACGAGCAGTACTTC. It codes for CAWSRVPSGSYEQYF. The chain recombines TRBV30 with TRBJ2-7, with 7 positions matching TRBD2. This CDR3 spans 15 amino acids. V dropped 2 bases and J dropped 0; count of bases not matched to a gene: 7. Germline assignment: CDR1 GTSNPN and CDR2 SVGIG (reference sequence).

The CDR3 protein is CASSQVASGGNQETQYF. As DNA, the CDR3 is TGTGCCAGCAGCCAAGTAGCTAGCGGGGGGAACCAAGAGACCCAGTACTTC. The chain combines TRBV4-2 with TRBJ2-5, with TRBD2 identical over 11 bases. V was pared by 1 base and J by 0 bases, with 4 bases of the junction left unmatched. Germline CDR1 is LGHNA and CDR2 is YNFKEQ. The CDR3 is 17 amino acids.

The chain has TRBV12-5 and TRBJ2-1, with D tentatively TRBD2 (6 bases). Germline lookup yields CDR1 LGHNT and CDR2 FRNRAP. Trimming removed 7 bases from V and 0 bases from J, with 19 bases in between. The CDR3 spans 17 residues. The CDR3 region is CASARRGSSSSYNEQFF. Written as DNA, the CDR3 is TGTGCTAGTGCCCGGCGGGGAAGCTCCAGCTCCTACAATGAGCAGTTCTTC.